This is a list of T cell receptor beta chains from one sample in a study of blood T cell repertoires in COVID-19. Assay: immunoSEQ multiplex PCR; the TCRdb copy retains only in-frame clones and omits some. In the table there are roughly 99,000 clones, 70% to 80% of which are singletons. The specimen was peripheral blood. All receptors come from a woman older than 75 with active or convalescent COVID-19. The CDR3 runs from the conserved cysteine through the conserved F or W. The order of the fields is clone size, D gene, V gene, J gene, CDR3 DNA, CDR3 protein. D genes are given only for firm matches. Not every row has a clone size; where given, it reads once, few, many or a size class.

clone size: -; D gene: TRBD2; V gene: TRBV30; J gene: TRBJ2-7; CDR3 DNA: TGTGCCTGGACACGGGGGGCCTACGAGCAGTACTTC; CDR3 protein: CAWTRGAYEQYF
clone size: once; D gene: TRBD1; V gene: TRBV28; J gene: TRBJ2-5; CDR3 DNA: TGTGCCAGCAGTTTAGGGGGGACAGGGGGCCAAGAGACCCAGTACTTC; CDR3 protein: CASSLGGTGGQETQYF
clone size: -; D gene: TRBD2; V gene: TRBV7-9; J gene: TRBJ2-3; CDR3 DNA: TGTGCCAGCAGCTTGTCTAGCGGGAACACAGATACGCAGTATTTT; CDR3 protein: CASSLSSGNTDTQYF
clone size: -; D gene: -; V gene: TRBV7-3; J gene: TRBJ2-3; CDR3 DNA: TGTGCCAGCAGCTTAGACGGGATCTCCGTGGGGACGCAGTATTTT; CDR3 protein: CASSLDGISVGTQYF
clone size: few; D gene: -; V gene: TRBV6-4; J gene: TRBJ1-2; CDR3 DNA: TGTGCCACCAAACCGGAGGGGGGGGATCGCTATGGCTACACCTTC; CDR3 protein: CATKPEGGDRYGYTF
clone size: -; D gene: -; V gene: TRBV6-5; J gene: TRBJ2-7; CDR3 DNA: TGTGCCAGCAGTTACACCGGACAGTATTCCTACGAGCAGTACTTC; CDR3 protein: CASSYTGQYSYEQYF
clone size: -; D gene: -; V gene: TRBV5-1; J gene: TRBJ2-3; CDR3 DNA: TGCGCCAGCAGCTTGGCCGCAGCGGGCACAGATACGCAGTATTTT; CDR3 protein: CASSLAAAGTDTQYF
clone size: -; D gene: -; V gene: TRBV24-1; J gene: TRBJ1-5; CDR3 DNA: TGTGCCACCAGTGACCTGAGGGAGCCGAATCAGCCCCAGCATTTT; CDR3 protein: CATSDLREPNQPQHF
clone size: -; D gene: -; V gene: TRBV28; J gene: TRBJ2-7; CDR3 DNA: TGTGCCAGCAGTTTAGGCGGGACCCCCTACGAGCAGTACTTC; CDR3 protein: CASSLGGTPYEQYF
clone size: few; D gene: -; V gene: TRBV6-2/TRBV6-3; J gene: TRBJ2-1; CDR3 DNA: TGTGCCAGCAGCTCTTCTTCCTACAATGAGCAGTTCTTC; CDR3 protein: CASSSSSYNEQFF
clone size: -; D gene: TRBD1; V gene: TRBV29-1; J gene: TRBJ2-2; CDR3 DNA: TGCAGCGCGGGACAGCACACCGGGGAGCTGTTTTTT; CDR3 protein: CSAGQHTGELFF
clone size: few; D gene: TRBD2; V gene: TRBV12-3/TRBV12-4; J gene: TRBJ2-3; CDR3 DNA: TGTGCCAGCAGTTTAACCGGGGGGGATACGCAGTATTTT; CDR3 protein: CASSLTGGDTQYF
clone size: -; D gene: TRBD1; V gene: TRBV11-2; J gene: TRBJ1-2; CDR3 DNA: TGTGCCAGCAGCAATAGACCCGGACAGGATTATGGCTACACCTTC; CDR3 protein: CASSNRPGQDYGYTF
clone size: -; D gene: -; V gene: TRBV5-1; J gene: TRBJ1-2; CDR3 DNA: TGCGCCAGCAGGCAGGACAGCTATGGCTACACCTTC; CDR3 protein: CASRQDSYGYTF
clone size: -; D gene: -; V gene: TRBV29-1; J gene: TRBJ1-4; CDR3 DNA: TGCAGCGGGAGGGAGGGGAAGTCTGAAAAACTGTTTTTT; CDR3 protein: CSGREGKSEKLFF
clone size: once; D gene: TRBD1; V gene: TRBV10-3; J gene: TRBJ2-2; CDR3 DNA: TGTGCCATCAGTGAGCGAAGAAGGGGGCTGGGCACCGGGGAGCTGTTTTTT; CDR3 protein: CAISERRRGLGTGELFF
clone size: -; D gene: -; V gene: TRBV20-1; J gene: TRBJ2-3; CDR3 DNA: TGCAGTGCTAGTGATAGCGGCACAGATACGCAGTATTTT; CDR3 protein: CSASDSGTDTQYF
clone size: -; D gene: -; V gene: TRBV5-4; J gene: TRBJ1-4; CDR3 DNA: TGTGCCAGCAGCTTGGGCGGGACGGCAAATGAAAAACTGTTTTTT; CDR3 protein: CASSLGGTANEKLFF
clone size: -; D gene: -; V gene: TRBV9; J gene: TRBJ2-5; CDR3 DNA: TGTGCCAGCAGCGTTTCAATAGCGGCCCCCCCAGAGACCCAGTACTTC; CDR3 protein: CASSVSIAAPPETQYF
clone size: -; D gene: TRBD1; V gene: TRBV5-1; J gene: TRBJ1-5; CDR3 DNA: TGTGCCAGCAGCTGGGGACAGAATCAGCCCCAGCATTTT; CDR3 protein: CASSWGQNQPQHF
clone size: -; D gene: -; V gene: TRBV12-3/TRBV12-4; J gene: TRBJ1-2; CDR3 DNA: TGTGCCAGCAGTTTGGGGCTAAACTATGGCTACACCTTC; CDR3 protein: CASSLGLNYGYTF
clone size: -; D gene: TRBD2; V gene: TRBV6-2/TRBV6-3; J gene: TRBJ2-1; CDR3 DNA: TGTGCCAGCAGTTACTCTTCGGGGGGGAATGAGCAGTTCTTC; CDR3 protein: CASSYSSGGNEQFF
clone size: -; D gene: TRBD2; V gene: TRBV2; J gene: TRBJ2-7; CDR3 DNA: TGTGCCAGCACTAGCGGGATGAGCTCCTACGAGCAGTACTTC; CDR3 protein: CASTSGMSSYEQYF
clone size: -; D gene: TRBD1; V gene: TRBV27; J gene: TRBJ1-5; CDR3 DNA: TGTGCCAGCAGTTTATCGGCTGGGGACAGGGGGCATCAGCCCCAGCATTTT; CDR3 protein: CASSLSAGDRGHQPQHF
clone size: -; D gene: -; V gene: TRBV11-2; J gene: TRBJ1-2; CDR3 DNA: TGTGCCAGCAGCTTATGGTCAGGGTTCGTTGGCTACACCTTC; CDR3 protein: CASSLWSGFVGYTF
clone size: few; D gene: -; V gene: TRBV28; J gene: TRBJ1-2; CDR3 DNA: TGTGCCAGCAGTTCGAGACAGAGTTACTATGGCTACACCTTC; CDR3 protein: CASSSRQSYYGYTF
clone size: -; D gene: -; V gene: TRBV4-1; J gene: TRBJ2-1; CDR3 DNA: TGCGCCAGCAGCCGTTTAGAAGACTACAATGAGCAGTTCTTC; CDR3 protein: CASSRLEDYNEQFF
clone size: -; D gene: -; V gene: TRBV18; J gene: TRBJ1-4; CDR3 DNA: TGTGCCAGCTCACCTGTGCGAGCAACTAATGAAAAACTGTTTTTT; CDR3 protein: CASSPVRATNEKLFF
clone size: -; D gene: -; V gene: TRBV5-4; J gene: TRBJ1-2; CDR3 DNA: TGTGCCAGCAGCCCGACATTTAACTATGGCTACACCTTC; CDR3 protein: CASSPTFNYGYTF
clone size: -; D gene: TRBD1; V gene: TRBV4-3; J gene: TRBJ2-4; CDR3 DNA: TGCGCCAGCAGCCAAGTGTCCTCCGGGACAGGGATAAACATTCAGTACTTC; CDR3 protein: CASSQVSSGTGINIQYF
clone size: -; D gene: -; V gene: TRBV5-4; J gene: TRBJ2-7; CDR3 DNA: TGTGCCAGCAGCCCCAGGGGTTCCTACGAGCAGTACTTC; CDR3 protein: CASSPRGSYEQYF
clone size: once; D gene: TRBD2; V gene: TRBV5-1; J gene: TRBJ2-7; CDR3 DNA: TGCGCCAGCAGCCTAACTAGCGCGGGTCCGGGTGAGCAGTACTTC; CDR3 protein: CASSLTSAGPGEQYF
clone size: -; D gene: TRBD2; V gene: TRBV5-4; J gene: TRBJ2-3; CDR3 DNA: TGTGCCAGCAGCTCCAGGACTAGCGGGAGCACAGATACGCAGTATTTT; CDR3 protein: CASSSRTSGSTDTQYF
clone size: -; D gene: TRBD2; V gene: TRBV4-2; J gene: TRBJ2-1; CDR3 DNA: TGTGCCAGCAGCCAAGGACTAGCGGGAGTAGAGCAGTTCTTC; CDR3 protein: CASSQGLAGVEQFF
clone size: once; D gene: TRBD2; V gene: TRBV7-2; J gene: TRBJ2-7; CDR3 DNA: TGTGCCAGCAGCTGGGAGGGCTCCCGCGAGCAGTACTTC; CDR3 protein: CASSWEGSREQYF
clone size: few; D gene: -; V gene: TRBV5-1; J gene: TRBJ1-1; CDR3 DNA: TGTGCCAGCAGCTTGAGGCCCGGCACAGGGCTAGCTTTCTTT; CDR3 protein: CASSLRPGTGLAFF
clone size: -; D gene: TRBD2; V gene: TRBV27; J gene: TRBJ2-5; CDR3 DNA: TGTGCCAGCAGTTTGGGTCCTAGCGGGTGGCAAGAGACCCAGTACTTC; CDR3 protein: CASSLGPSGWQETQYF
clone size: few; D gene: -; V gene: TRBV21-1; J gene: TRBJ1-2; CDR3 DNA: TGTGCCAGCAGCAAATACCCTACCCACCCGGAGGCTTACTATGGCTACACCTTC; CDR3 protein: CASSKYPTHPEAYYGYTF
clone size: -; D gene: -; V gene: TRBV9; J gene: TRBJ2-2; CDR3 DNA: TGTGCCAGCAGCTCAGGGCGTACCGGGGAGCTGTTTTTT; CDR3 protein: CASSSGRTGELFF
clone size: -; D gene: -; V gene: TRBV7-9; J gene: TRBJ1-2; CDR3 DNA: TGTGCCAGCAGCTTACTCCCTTCAGATGGCTACACCTTC; CDR3 protein: CASSLLPSDGYTF
clone size: -; D gene: TRBD2; V gene: TRBV6-5; J gene: TRBJ2-3; CDR3 DNA: TGTGCCAGCAGCCTTAGCGGGACTAGCACAGATACGCAGTATTTT; CDR3 protein: CASSLSGTSTDTQYF
clone size: few; D gene: TRBD2; V gene: TRBV19; J gene: TRBJ2-1; CDR3 DNA: TGTGCCACCCCCAAGGTAGCGGGAGGGGATGAGCAGTTCTTC; CDR3 protein: CATPKVAGGDEQFF
clone size: -; D gene: TRBD1; V gene: TRBV28; J gene: TRBJ1-2; CDR3 DNA: TGTGCCAGCACCAGACAGGGGGCGCGTGGCTATGGCTACACCTTC; CDR3 protein: CASTRQGARGYGYTF
clone size: -; D gene: TRBD2; V gene: TRBV13; J gene: TRBJ2-7; CDR3 DNA: TGTGCCAGCAGCTTAGGCGGGTCGGATAGCGGGAGGGTCGAGCAGTACTTC; CDR3 protein: CASSLGGSDSGRVEQYF
clone size: -; D gene: -; V gene: TRBV16; J gene: TRBJ2-1; CDR3 DNA: TGTGCCAGCAGCCGCAACGACGGGGTTAAGATAAATGAGCAGTTCTTC; CDR3 protein: CASSRNDGVKINEQFF
clone size: -; D gene: -; V gene: TRBV18; J gene: TRBJ1-1; CDR3 DNA: TGTGCCAGCTCACACTACAGGGAAACGGCTGCTGAAGCTTTCTTT; CDR3 protein: CASSHYRETAAEAFF
clone size: -; D gene: -; V gene: TRBV5-1; J gene: TRBJ1-2; CDR3 DNA: TGCGCCAGCAGCCCCGGGGGGGGACGGGGCTACACCTTC; CDR3 protein: CASSPGGGRGYTF
clone size: -; D gene: -; V gene: TRBV6-5; J gene: TRBJ2-3; CDR3 DNA: TGTGCCAGCAGGAAAGCGGGAGATACGCAGTATTTT; CDR3 protein: CASRKAGDTQYF
clone size: -; D gene: -; V gene: TRBV23-1; J gene: TRBJ2-7; CDR3 DNA: TGCGCCAGCAGTCAACCCAGGTGGGGTTACAGGAATGCGTACGAGCAGTACTTC; CDR3 protein: CASSQPRWGYRNAYEQYF
clone size: -; D gene: -; V gene: TRBV10-3; J gene: TRBJ1-2; CDR3 DNA: TGTGCCATCAGTTTTGGACAGCTCTATGGCTACACCTTC; CDR3 protein: CAISFGQLYGYTF
clone size: -; D gene: TRBD2; V gene: TRBV2; J gene: TRBJ2-7; CDR3 DNA: TGTGCCAGCAGCGTCGGCCCTAGCGGGAGTATGATGTACGAGCAGTACTTC; CDR3 protein: CASSVGPSGSMMYEQYF
clone size: few; D gene: TRBD1; V gene: TRBV27; J gene: TRBJ2-2; CDR3 DNA: TGTGCCAGCCGTAAAGGGGGCACCGACACCGGGGAGCTGTTTTTT; CDR3 protein: CASRKGGTDTGELFF
clone size: -; D gene: TRBD2; V gene: TRBV2; J gene: TRBJ2-7; CDR3 DNA: TGTGCCAGCAGTGGGGGGGAGGGCAGGCGGCACGGTGGAGAGCAGTACTTC; CDR3 protein: CASSGGEGRRHGGEQYF
clone size: -; D gene: -; V gene: TRBV7-3; J gene: TRBJ2-3; CDR3 DNA: TGTGCCAGCAGCCGATCGGCGGGTGCCCAGTTCAGCACAGATACGCAGTATTTT; CDR3 protein: CASSRSAGAQFSTDTQYF
clone size: -; D gene: -; V gene: TRBV27; J gene: TRBJ2-2; CDR3 DNA: TGTGCCAGCAGTTTACGCAGGGAAGGCGGGGAGCTGTTTTTT; CDR3 protein: CASSLRREGGELFF